One and the same sample provided the 16 T cell receptor beta chains below, sequenced in a study of shared clonotypes between healthy human individuals. Produced via immunoSEQ multiplex PCR; TCRdb's table is partial and in-frame only. This table has around 720,000 clones, 55% to 85% appearing once. Material: memory CD4+ T cells sorted from blood. Subset given: CD45RA-negative fraction. These receptors were obtained from a woman aged 30 to 39 in good health.

V gene TRBV29-1 combines with J gene TRBJ1-1; D is unresolved. The V end was cut by 3 bases, the J end by 2 bases, with 13 bases between. Germline lookup yields CDR1 SQVTM and CDR2 ANQGSEA. The CDR3 consists of 14 residues. CDR3 nucleotides: TGCAGCGTTGATTATGCAGCGGCCAACACTGAAGCTTTCTTT. Translated: CSVDYAAANTEAFF.

The chain joins TRBV19 to TRBJ1-5, with unresolved D. CDR3 length: 13 residues. Between the trimmed V and J ends, which lost 7 bases and 4 bases, there was a span of 11 bases. CDR1 LNHDA and CDR2 SQIVND come from the germline V gene (reference sequence). The CDR3 loop is CASTNWRNQPQHF. The CDR3 DNA follows: TGTGCCAGTACTAATTGGAGGAATCAGCCCCAGCATTTT.

This clone has a handful of counts. The sample carries other DNA sequences with the same CDR3. The chain carries TRBV5-1 and TRBJ2-7; the match to TRBD2 covers 11 bases. The germline V gene encodes CDR1 SGHRS and CDR2 YFSETQ. The CDR3 loop spans 16 amino acids. The J segment lost 0 bases and the V segment lost 4 bases, leaving 6 bases of the junction unmatched. This CDR3 reads CASSRGTSGGSYEQYF. CDR3 nucleotides: TGCGCCAGCAGCCGCGGGACTAGCGGAGGCTCCTACGAGCAGTACTTC.

This rearrangement joins TRBV4-2 to TRBJ2-3, with D perhaps TRBD2 (6 bases). Germline-derived CDR1 and CDR2 are LGHNA and YNFKEQ. The V and J ends lost 1 base and 4 bases respectively, with 9 bases between them. The CDR3 spans 14 residues. CDR3 sequence (DNA): TGTGCCAGCAGCCAAGGCAGGGAGGCAGATACGCAGTATTTT. Amino acids: CASSQGREADTQYF.

V usage is TRBV6-5 and J usage is TRBJ1-2; possible D gene TRBD1, 5 bases. CDR1 is MNHEY, CDR2 SVGAGI, per germline. V was trimmed by 4 bases and J by 7 bases, leaving 13 bases between them. There are 13 residues in the CDR3. The CDR3 reads CASSSPGVTGYTF. CDR3 nucleotides: TGTGCCAGCAGTTCCCCGGGGGTGACTGGCTACACCTTC.

This rearrangement joins TRBV30 to TRBJ2-7; D is possibly TRBD1 (5 bases). This CDR3 has 12 amino acids. CDR1 is GTSNPN and CDR2 is SVGIG in the germline V gene (reference sequence). V lost 2 bases, J lost 5 bases, and 10 bases lay in between. Here the CDR3 reads CAWSKVGDEQYF. Written as DNA, the CDR3 is TGTGCCTGGAGTAAGGTAGGGGACGAGCAGTACTTC.

CDR3 residues: CASSLEGNEQYF. The DNA of the CDR3 is TGTGCCAGCAGCTTAGAAGGAAACGAGCAGTACTTC. V usage is TRBV11-2 and J usage is TRBJ2-7; D call uncertain. Germline-derived CDR1 and CDR2 are SGHAT and FQNNGV. V was pared by 0 bases and J by 5 bases, with 5 bases between. The length of the CDR3 is 12 residues. Based on the CDR3 plus reference TRBV11-2 and TRBJ2-7, the full variable domain is EAGVAQSPRYKIIEKRQSVAFWCNPISGHATLYWYQQILGQGPKLLIQFQNNGVVDDSQLPKDRFSAERLKGVDSTLKIQPAKLEDSAVYLCASSLEGNEQYFGPGTRLTVT.

The count of this clone is one. The V and J genes are TRBV5-1 and TRBJ2-5; tentatively, D is TRBD1 (5 bases). Deletions cut 0 bases from V and 5 bases from J, with 14 bases between. Germline values: CDR1 SGHRS, CDR2 YFSETQ. The CDR3 contains 15 residues. CDR3 nucleotides: TGCGCCAGCAGCTTGGAGCAGGGCTATACGGAGACCCAGTACTTC. As protein: CASSLEQGYTETQYF.

This chain connects TRBV9 to TRBJ1-3, with a possible D match to TRBD1 (6 bases). From germline, CDR1 is SGDLS and CDR2 YYNGEE. The germline V and J ends were trimmed by 3 bases and 4 bases, with 17 bases remaining between them. There are 16 residues in the CDR3. CDR3 amino acids: CASSALGAATGNTIYF. The CDR3 region has the DNA TGTGCCAGCAGCGCCCTGGGGGCAGCCACGGGAAACACCATATATTTT.

This chain connects TRBV30 to TRBJ2-7, with D perhaps assigned TRBD1 or TRBD2 (7 bases each). With 3 bases removed from V and 7 bases from J, the gap between germline ends came to 22 bases. From germline, CDR1 is GTSNPN and CDR2 SVGIG (reference sequence). The CDR3 consists of 15 residues. The CDR3 spells CAWSRTGAGVKEQYF. The CDR3 DNA reads TGTGCCTGGAGCAGAACAGGGGCGGGGGTCAAGGAGCAGTACTTC.

CDR3 coding DNA: TGTGCCAGCACCAACGAGAGGGAGCTCCTCAAGGATACGCAGTATTTT. Its protein product is CASTNERELLKDTQYF. The chain has TRBV5-4 and TRBJ2-3; D perhaps matches TRBD2 (5 bases). Germline V CDR1 and CDR2: SGHNT, YYREEE (reference sequence). V was clipped by 6 bases and J by 6 bases, with 23 bases between them. The CDR3 consists of 16 residues.

The chain is built from TRBV5-1 and TRBJ2-1; TRBD2 matches 8 bases. This CDR3 has 16 residues. Germline V lookup: CDR1 SGHRS, CDR2 YFSETQ. The J segment lost 7 bases and the V segment lost 5 bases, leaving 14 bases of the junction unmatched. CDR3 DNA sequence: TGCGCCAGCAGATTTGGGGTAGCGGGAATCGCGAATGAGCAGTTCTTC. Its protein is CASRFGVAGIANEQFF.

This clone came up many times. The V and J genes are TRBV11-1 and TRBJ1-1; D is unresolved. Germline CDR1 and CDR2: SGHAT and FQDESV (reference sequence). This CDR3 has 14 residues. V gave up 1 base and J gave up 3 bases, with 9 bases separating them. CDR3 bases: TGTGCCAGCAGCTTAGAGCTACGCGACACTGAAGCTTTCTTT. This translates into CASSLELRDTEAFF.

A note on this clone: This sample includes further DNA sequences coding for the same CDR3. CDR3 coding DNA: TGTGCCAGCAGTTACAGGGGGAGCTCCTACGAGCAGTACTTC. It yields the protein CASSYRGSSYEQYF. The chain is built from TRBV6-6 and TRBJ2-7, with a weak D call TRBD1 (6 bases). The CDR3 consists of 14 residues. Trimming pared 2 bases from V and 0 bases from J, leaving 8 bases between. Germline values: CDR1 MNHNY, CDR2 SVGAGI (reference sequence).

V usage is TRBV10-2 and J usage is TRBJ2-7; tentatively, D is TRBD2 (6 bases). Germline CDR1 is WSHSY and CDR2 is SAAADI. This CDR3 is built from 13 residues. Trimming stripped 6 bases from V and 2 bases from J, with 11 bases between. Here the CDR3 DNA reads TGCGCCAGCAGGGCTAGCGCGGCCTACGAGCAGTACTTC. Residues: CASRASAAYEQYF.

This clone was picked up a small number of times. The chain links TRBV5-4 to TRBJ2-3, with a tentative D call TRBD1 (6 bases). V lost 4 bases and J lost 4, with 13 bases in between. The V gene's germline CDR1 is SGHNT and CDR2 YYREEE (reference sequence). The CDR3 sequence is 14 residues long. The CDR3 here is CASSPGQNADTQYF. The DNA for the CDR3 is TGTGCCAGCAGCCCCGGACAGAACGCAGATACGCAGTATTTT.